A single sample is the source of the 25 T cell receptor beta chains below, sequenced in a study of cytomegalovirus exposure and HLA in healthy donors. With 60 Vbeta and 13 Jbeta primers, the PCR was carried out. The assay was immunoSEQ multiplex PCR, and TCRdb's table has in-frame clones only and misses some. This table holds under 200,000 clones, just under 80% found once. The sequenced sample was PBMCs. These receptors originate from a young man in good health and CMV-seronegative.

The chain links TRBV5-4 to TRBJ1-4, with TRBD1 as a possible D gene (5 bases). This CDR3 comprises 16 residues. V lost 0 bases to trimming and J lost 3 bases, with 12 bases between them. Germline CDR1 SGHNT, CDR2 YYREEE (reference sequence). DNA for the CDR3: TGTGCCAGCAGCTTGGGCCCAGGGTCCTCTAATGAAAAACTGTTTTTT. Translation gives CASSLGPGSSNEKLFF.

This chain joins TRBV19 and TRBJ2-2; D is uncertain. The germline V gene encodes CDR1 LNHDA and CDR2 SQIVND (reference sequence). The germline V and J ends were trimmed by 5 bases and 4 bases, with 14 bases remaining between them. This CDR3 region has 15 residues. Here the CDR3 DNA reads TGTGCCAGTAGTCTCACAACCGATATCACCGGGGAGCTGTTTTTT. This codes for CASSLTTDITGELFF.

The rearrangement joins TRBV2 to TRBJ1-3; tentative D call: TRBD1 (5 bases). Germline V gene sequence: CDR1 SNHLY, CDR2 FYNNEI. The CDR3 covers 15 residues. The V and J ends lost 1 base and 0 bases respectively, with 7 bases between them. In nucleotides, the CDR3 is TGTGCCAGCAGTGAAGGCAGGGCCTCTGGAAACACCATATATTTT. Translating it yields CASSEGRASGNTIYF.

The chain combines TRBV4-3 with TRBJ1-4; 8 nucleotides line up with TRBD1. J gave up 15 bases and V 3 bases, and 12 bases lay outside the gene matches. The CDR3 totals 14 residues. Germline-derived CDR1 and CDR2 are LGHNA and YSLEER. The CDR3 here is CASSQGPGGDQVFF. The DNA of the CDR3 is TGCGCCAGCAGCCAGGGCCCAGGGGGCGATCAGGTGTTTTTT.

The chain recombines TRBV10-3 with TRBJ2-3; TRBD1 might be the D (6 bases). Trimming stripped 8 bases from V and 1 base from J, with 13 bases between. The V gene's germline CDR1 is ENHRY and CDR2 SYGVKD. There are 14 residues in the CDR3. The CDR3 reads CAIRLGQGTDTQYF. DNA for the CDR3: TGTGCCATCCGTCTGGGACAAGGCACAGATACGCAGTATTTT.

In its sample, this clone was seen a few times. V and J are TRBV4-1 and TRBJ2-1; TRBD1 might be the D (6 bases). In germline, CDR1 is MGHRA, CDR2 YSYEKL. V was shortened by 3 bases and J by 2 bases, with 14 bases between the two germline ends. The CDR3 covers 16 residues. DNA for the CDR3: TGCGCCAGCAGCCAGACGGACAGCAGCCCCTACAATGAGCAGTTCTTC. The encoded protein is CASSQTDSSPYNEQFF.

The chain is built from TRBV5-4 and TRBJ2-1, with 9 nucleotides matching TRBD2. This CDR3 region has 15 residues. Germline V gene data show CDR1 as SGHNT and CDR2 as YYREEE (reference sequence). V lost 4 bases, J lost 1 base, and 3 bases stayed unmatched. For the CDR3, the DNA is TGTGCCAGCAGCCGTAGCGGGAGATCCTACAATGAGCAGTTCTTC. Translation: CASSRSGRSYNEQFF.

The chain is built from TRBV2 and TRBJ2-5, with D possibly being TRBD1 (5 bases). CDR1 is SNHLY, CDR2 FYNNEI, per germline. This CDR3 region has 13 residues. The ends were cut back, 7 bases at V and 1 base at J, with 10 bases in the middle. The CDR3 DNA is TGTGCCAGCAAGCAGCAGGGCCAAGAGACCCAGTACTTC. Protein: CASKQQGQETQYF.

The chain combines TRBV19 with TRBJ1-1, with a possible D match to TRBD1 (5 bases). Trimming pared 4 bases from V and 0 bases from J, leaving 12 bases between. Germline CDR1 LNHDA, CDR2 SQIVND (reference sequence). The CDR3 is 15 residues long. The CDR3 region is CASSKGRVMNTEAFF. DNA of the CDR3: TGTGCCAGTAGTAAAGGCAGGGTCATGAACACTGAAGCTTTCTTT.

The chain uses TRBV2 and TRBJ2-7; TRBD2 matches 7 bases. Looked up from germline, CDR1 is SNHLY and CDR2 is FYNNEI. The length of the CDR3 is 15 residues. With V trimmed by 2 bases and J by 3 bases, 7 bases remained unmatched. CDR3 loop: CASSERASGGYEQYF. DNA for the CDR3: TGTGCCAGCAGTGAACGGGCTAGCGGAGGCTACGAGCAGTACTTC.

The V call is TRBV6-1, the J call TRBJ1-2; unclear D gene. V shed 4 bases and J shed 7 bases, with 13 bases lying between them. The germline gives CDR1 MNHNS, CDR2 SASEGT. The CDR3 contains 13 residues. DNA for the CDR3: TGTGCCAGCAGTGGCCTTAGCGAGGGTGGCTACACCTTC. Its protein product is CASSGLSEGGYTF.

The J gene is TRBJ1-5, the V gene TRBV4-1; no clear D. V lost 4 bases to trimming and J lost 7 bases, with 17 bases between them. Per germline, CDR1 MGHRA and CDR2 YSYEKL. The CDR3 sequence is 15 residues long. In nucleotides, the CDR3 is TGCGCCAGCAGCCTCATGGAGACGCAAAACCAGCCCCAGCATTTT. It codes for CASSLMETQNQPQHF.

The V and J genes are TRBV7-2 and TRBJ2-5; perhaps TRBD2 as D (6 bases). The CDR3 extends over 14 amino acids. The V end was cut by 5 bases, the J end by 1 base, with 11 bases between. Germline V gene sequence: CDR1 SGHTA, CDR2 FQGNSA. The CDR3 loop is CASSPRTIQETQYF. CDR3 DNA sequence: TGTGCCAGCAGCCCTAGGACTATCCAAGAGACCCAGTACTTC.

The rearrangement uses TRBV4-3 and TRBJ2-5; 8 nucleotides align to TRBD2. The J call could be wrong; TRBJ2-7 is a better fit for the DNA end. Germline V gene sequence: CDR1 LGHNA, CDR2 YSLEER. There are 14 residues in the CDR3. The CDR3 nucleotides read TGCGCCAGCAGCCTTCGAGCGGGGGCAGACGAGCAGTACTTC. Amino acid sequence: CASSLRAGADEQYF.

The rearrangement links TRBV9 to TRBJ2-7; 7 positions agree with TRBD2. CDR3 size: 12 residues. Germline V gene data show CDR1 as SGDLS and CDR2 as YYNGEE. Trimming cost V 3 bases and J 4 bases; bases outside gene matches: 1. The CDR3 spells CASSASGYEQYF. CDR3 sequence (DNA): TGTGCCAGCAGCGCTAGCGGATACGAGCAGTACTTC.

The chain uses TRBV19 and TRBJ2-3, with TRBD2 matching 9 bases. V lost 7 bases, J lost 5 bases, and 7 bases stayed unmatched. CDR3 length: 14 residues. In germline, CDR1 is LNHDA, CDR2 SQIVND (reference sequence). The CDR3 loop is CASTAGGPGDTQYF. In nucleotides, the CDR3 is TGTGCCAGTACTGCGGGGGGGCCGGGAGATACGCAGTATTTT.

The chain employs TRBV7-2 and TRBJ2-7; 8 bases are shared with TRBD2. The J segment lost 2 bases and the V segment lost 3 bases, leaving 12 bases of the junction unmatched. CDR3 length equals 17 residues. CDR1 is SGHTA, CDR2 FQGNSA, per germline. The CDR3 nucleotides read TGTGCCAGCAGCTTCCGAGGAAGTTCCGGGAGGGCCTACGAGCAGTACTTC. Protein: CASSFRGSSGRAYEQYF.

The V call is TRBV4-3, the J call TRBJ2-5; TRBD2 matches 14 bases. The DNA end lines up better with TRBJ2-7; the J call may be wrong. Germline V gene lookup returns CDR1 LGHNA and CDR2 YSLEER. This CDR3 region has 15 residues. CDR3 loop: CASSPGTSGGYEQYF. Written as DNA, the CDR3 is TGCGCCAGCAGCCCGGGGACTAGCGGGGGCTACGAGCAGTACTTC.

The chain carries TRBV11-2 and TRBJ1-6; D may be TRBD1 (6 bases). The CDR3 sequence is 14 residues long. CDR1 and CDR2 from the germline V gene are SGHAT and FQNNGV. Trimming cost V 2 bases and J 15 bases, with 17 bases left between them. In DNA, the CDR3 is TGTGCCAGCAGCTTAAACAGGGCCGGCGGCGTCCTCCACTTT. Protein product: CASSLNRAGGVLHF.

The rearrangement joins TRBV4-2 to TRBJ2-7; 9 bases align to TRBD2. Germline CDR1 and CDR2: LGHNA and YNFKEQ. The CDR3 totals 17 residues. Unmatched junction bases numbered 13, after V lost 3 bases and J lost 4 bases. CDR3 residues: CASSQDSGRGLSYEQYF. CDR3 in DNA: TGTGCCAGCAGCCAGGATAGCGGGAGAGGACTTAGTTACGAGCAGTACTTC.

This clone came up once. The chain links TRBV4-3 to TRBJ1-2; a weak D match, TRBD1 (5 bases). Per the germline V gene, CDR1 is LGHNA and CDR2 is YSLEER. V lost 3 bases to trimming and J lost 1 base, with 18 bases between them. The CDR3 is 17 amino acids. The CDR3 nucleotides read TGCGCCAGCAGCCACTCCTGGGTGGGGGGTGTTAACTATGGCTACACCTTC. It encodes CASSHSWVGGVNYGYTF.

This clone was detected once. V gene TRBV9 combines with J gene TRBJ1-1; unclear D gene. The CDR3 runs 13 residues. Trimming left V 3 bases short and J 0 bases short, with 6 bases between. The V gene's germline CDR1 is SGDLS and CDR2 YYNGEE. The chain's CDR3 is CASSGFMNTEAFF. The CDR3 DNA is TGTGCCAGCAGCGGTTTTATGAACACTGAAGCTTTCTTT.

The genes are TRBV27 and TRBJ1-2; D unclear. This CDR3 spans 11 amino acids. CDR1 is MNHEY, CDR2 SMNVEV, per germline (reference sequence). V dropped 6 bases and J dropped 4 bases, with 6 bases sitting between them. This chain's CDR3 is CASRGVYGYTF. The CDR3 DNA reads as TGTGCCAGCAGAGGAGTCTATGGCTACACCTTC.

The chain has TRBV7-9 and TRBJ2-3; TRBD2 is a possible D gene (7 bases). The ends were cut back, 2 bases at V and 0 bases at J, with 9 bases in the middle. Germline V gene data show CDR1 as SEHNR and CDR2 as FQNEAQ (reference sequence). The CDR3 sequence is 15 residues long. CDR3 nucleotides: TGTGCCAGCAGCTTAAGGGGGGGTAGCACAGATACGCAGTATTTT. It codes for CASSLRGGSTDTQYF.

This chain uses TRBV4-3 with TRBJ2-1; 8 bases are shared with TRBD2. The germline gives CDR1 LGHNA, CDR2 YSLEER. The CDR3 sequence is 18 residues long. V gave up 5 bases and J gave up 4 bases; unmatched junction bases: 16. The CDR3 DNA reads as TGCGCCAGCAGCTCTCCCTCCTCCGGTTCGGGGGGGTACAATGAGCAGTTCTTC. It yields the protein CASSSPSSGSGGYNEQFF.